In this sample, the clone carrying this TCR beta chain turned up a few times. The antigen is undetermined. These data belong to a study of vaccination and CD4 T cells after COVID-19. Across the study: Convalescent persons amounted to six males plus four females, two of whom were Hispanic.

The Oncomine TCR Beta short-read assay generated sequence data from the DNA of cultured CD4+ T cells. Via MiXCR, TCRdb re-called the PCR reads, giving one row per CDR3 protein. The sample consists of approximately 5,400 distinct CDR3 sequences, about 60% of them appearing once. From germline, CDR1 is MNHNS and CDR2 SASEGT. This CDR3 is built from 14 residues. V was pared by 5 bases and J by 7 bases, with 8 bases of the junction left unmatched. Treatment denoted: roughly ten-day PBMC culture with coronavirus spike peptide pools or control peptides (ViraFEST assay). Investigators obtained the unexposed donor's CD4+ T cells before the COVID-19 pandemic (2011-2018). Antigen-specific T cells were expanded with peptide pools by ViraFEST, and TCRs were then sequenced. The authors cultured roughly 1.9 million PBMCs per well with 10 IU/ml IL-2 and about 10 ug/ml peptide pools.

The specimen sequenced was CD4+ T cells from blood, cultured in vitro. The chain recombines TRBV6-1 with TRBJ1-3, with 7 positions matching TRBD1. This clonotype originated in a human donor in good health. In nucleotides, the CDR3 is TGTGCCAGCAGTAAGGGGGCGCAGGGGAACACCATATATTTT. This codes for CASSKGAQGNTIYF.